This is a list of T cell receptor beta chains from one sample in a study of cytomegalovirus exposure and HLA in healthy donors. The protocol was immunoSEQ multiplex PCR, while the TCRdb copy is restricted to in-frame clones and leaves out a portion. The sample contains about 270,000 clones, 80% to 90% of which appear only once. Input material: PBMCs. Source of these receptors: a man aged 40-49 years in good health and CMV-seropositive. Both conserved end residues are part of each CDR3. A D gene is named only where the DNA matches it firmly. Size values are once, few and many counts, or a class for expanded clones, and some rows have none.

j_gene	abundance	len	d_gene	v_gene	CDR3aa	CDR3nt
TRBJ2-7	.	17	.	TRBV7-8	CASSPRRPGQGAYEQYF	TGTGCCAGCAGCCCTCGCCGACCGGGACAAGGAGCCTACGAGCAGTACTTC
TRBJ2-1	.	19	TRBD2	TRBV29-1	CSVEERTSGRTSAYNEQFF	TGCAGCGTTGAAGAACGGACTAGCGGGAGGACCAGCGCCTACAATGAGCAGTTCTTC
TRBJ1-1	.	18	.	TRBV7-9	CASSLSLASSILNTEAFF	TGTGCCAGCAGCTTAAGTTTAGCCTCTTCTATTCTGAACACTGAAGCTTTCTTT
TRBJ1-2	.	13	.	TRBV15	CATSRGDKDGYTF	TGTGCCACCAGCAGAGGGGACAAAGATGGCTACACCTTC
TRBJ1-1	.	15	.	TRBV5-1	CASSPRQSMNTEAFF	TGCGCCAGCAGCCCCCGACAGTCTATGAACACTGAAGCTTTCTTT
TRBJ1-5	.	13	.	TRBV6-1	CASSELGGQPQHF	TGTGCCAGCAGTGAACTTGGAGGACAGCCCCAGCATTTT
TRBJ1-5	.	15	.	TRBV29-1	CSVAGTGDSNQPQHF	TGCAGCGTCGCGGGGACCGGAGATAGCAATCAGCCCCAGCATTTT
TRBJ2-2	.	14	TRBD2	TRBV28	CASSPGLAPGELFF	TGTGCCAGCAGTCCGGGACTAGCCCCCGGGGAGCTGTTTTTT
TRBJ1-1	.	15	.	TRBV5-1	CASSGGWGPDTEAFF	TGCGCCAGCAGCGGCGGATGGGGGCCGGACACTGAAGCTTTCTTT
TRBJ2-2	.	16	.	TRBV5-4	CASSAGGDRETGELFF	TGTGCCAGCAGCGCCGGGGGGGACAGGGAAACCGGGGAGCTGTTTTTT
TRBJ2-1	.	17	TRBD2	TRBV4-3	CASSPRLAPSSYNEQFF	TGCGCCAGCAGCCCCCGACTAGCTCCGAGCTCCTACAATGAGCAGTTCTTC
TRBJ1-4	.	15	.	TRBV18	CASSFNAGQGEKLFF	TGTGCCAGCTCATTCAATGCGGGTCAGGGGGAAAAACTGTTTTTT
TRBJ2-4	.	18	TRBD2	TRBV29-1	CSASGGGLAGGITNIQYF	TGCAGCGCCTCAGGGGGGGGACTAGCGGGAGGGATTACGAACATTCAGTACTTC
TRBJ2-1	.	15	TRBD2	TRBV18	CASSPGGASYNEQFF	TGTGCCAGCTCACCGGGAGGGGCCTCCTACAATGAGCAGTTCTTC
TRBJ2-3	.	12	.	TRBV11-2	CASSLVRDTQYF	TGTGCCAGCAGCTTAGTGAGAGATACGCAGTATTTT
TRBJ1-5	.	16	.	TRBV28	CASSLSWYGEGQPQHF	TGTGCCAGCAGTTTAAGTTGGTACGGGGAAGGTCAGCCCCAGCATTTT
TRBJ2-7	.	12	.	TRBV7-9	CASSPLSGRGYF	TGTGCCAGCAGCCCGCTAAGCGGCCGAGGGTACTTC
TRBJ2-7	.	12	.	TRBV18	CASSPTDYEQYF	TGTGCCAGCTCACCGACAGACTACGAGCAGTACTTC
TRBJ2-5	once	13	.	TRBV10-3	CAISGQVEETQYF	TGTGCCATCAGTGGACAGGTTGAAGAGACCCAGTACTTC
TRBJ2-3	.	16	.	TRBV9	CASSVMGGGQTDTQYF	TGTGCCAGCAGCGTTATGGGGGGAGGTCAGACAGATACGCAGTATTTT
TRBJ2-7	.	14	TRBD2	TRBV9	CASSPRTSGYEQYF	TGTGCCAGCAGCCCCAGGACTAGCGGGTACGAGCAGTACTTC
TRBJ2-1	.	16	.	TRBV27	CASSLLGASSYNEQFF	TGTGCCAGCAGTTTATTAGGGGCCAGCTCCTACAATGAGCAGTTCTTC
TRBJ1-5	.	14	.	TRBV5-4	CASSLGHGNQPQHF	TGTGCCAGCAGCTTGGGACACGGCAATCAGCCCCAGCATTTT
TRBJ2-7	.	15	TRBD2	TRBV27	CASSGLAGLSYEQYF	TGTGCCAGCAGCGGACTAGCGGGTCTCTCCTACGAGCAGTACTTC
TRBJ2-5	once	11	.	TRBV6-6	CASSKRETQYF	TGTGCCAGCAGTAAGAGGGAGACCCAGTACTTC
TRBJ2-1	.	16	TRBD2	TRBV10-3	CAISESTGGVSNEQFF	TGTGCCATCAGTGAGTCGACGGGAGGGGTCTCTAATGAGCAGTTCTTC
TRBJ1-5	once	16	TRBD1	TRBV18	CASSSGQPYSNQPQHF	TGTGCCAGCTCGTCGGGACAGCCCTATAGCAATCAGCCCCAGCATTTT
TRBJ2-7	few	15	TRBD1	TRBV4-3	CASSHNRDRSYEQYF	TGCGCCAGCAGCCACAACCGGGACAGGTCCTACGAGCAGTACTTC
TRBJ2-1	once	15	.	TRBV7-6	CASSQTPGLGNEQFF	TGTGCCAGCAGTCAAACCCCGGGATTGGGGAATGAGCAGTTCTTC
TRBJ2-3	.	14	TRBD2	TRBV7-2	CASQSGKHTDTQYF	TGTGCCAGCCAAAGCGGGAAACACACAGATACGCAGTATTTT
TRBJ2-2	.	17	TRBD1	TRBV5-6	CASSPQQGQGGTGELFF	TGTGCCAGCAGCCCTCAGCAGGGACAGGGTGGAACCGGGGAGCTGTTTTTT
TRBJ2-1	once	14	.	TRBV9	CASSVALAGGEQFF	TGTGCCAGCAGCGTAGCACTAGCTGGGGGTGAGCAGTTCTTC
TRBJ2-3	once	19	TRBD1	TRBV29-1	CSVEGWTASGGPSTDTQYF	TGCAGCGTTGAAGGCTGGACAGCCTCAGGGGGTCCTAGCACAGATACGCAGTATTTT
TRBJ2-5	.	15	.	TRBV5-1	CASTYEAGPQETQYF	TGCGCCAGCACCTACGAGGCAGGGCCCCAAGAGACCCAGTACTTC
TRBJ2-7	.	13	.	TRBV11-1	CASSLYGGAEQYF	TGTGCCAGCAGCTTGTATGGGGGCGCCGAGCAGTACTTC
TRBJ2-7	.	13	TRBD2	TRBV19	CASSMTSGNEQYF	TGTGCCAGTAGTATGACTAGCGGGAACGAGCAGTACTTC
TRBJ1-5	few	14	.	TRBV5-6	CASSLAAGNQPQHF	TGTGCCAGCAGCTTGGCCGCAGGAAATCAGCCCCAGCATTTT
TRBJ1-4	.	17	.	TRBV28	CASTPLTPLDGGEKLFF	TGTGCCAGCACCCCTTTAACCCCCTTGGACGGAGGTGAAAAACTGTTTTTT
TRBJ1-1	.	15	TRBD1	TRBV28	CASSWDRGSNTEAFF	TGTGCCAGCAGTTGGGACAGGGGGTCGAACACTGAAGCTTTCTTT
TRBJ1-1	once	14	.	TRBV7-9	CASSFPERNTEAFF	TGTGCCAGCAGCTTCCCGGAGAGGAACACTGAAGCTTTCTTT
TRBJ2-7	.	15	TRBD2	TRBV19	CASSPSGRASYEQYF	TGTGCCAGTAGCCCTAGCGGGAGGGCCTCCTACGAGCAGTACTTC
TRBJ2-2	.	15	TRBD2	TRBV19	CASILAGRGTGELFF	TGTGCCAGCATACTAGCGGGGAGGGGCACCGGGGAGCTGTTTTTT
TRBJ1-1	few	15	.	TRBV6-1	CASSSPAGENTEAFF	TGTGCCAGCAGTTCCCCCGCAGGGGAGAACACTGAAGCTTTCTTT
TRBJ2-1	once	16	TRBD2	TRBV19	CASSPAIALGGDEQFF	TGTGCCAGTAGTCCCGCTATAGCCCTCGGGGGGGATGAGCAGTTCTTC
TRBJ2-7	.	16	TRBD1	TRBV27	CASSSWTGEGTYEQYF	TGTGCCAGCAGTTCATGGACAGGGGAAGGTACCTACGAGCAGTACTTC
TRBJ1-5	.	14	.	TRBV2	CASSEGTARIPQHF	TGTGCCAGCAGTGAAGGGACAGCTCGGATCCCCCAGCATTTT
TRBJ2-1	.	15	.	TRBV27	CASSSDFSSYNEQFF	TGTGCCAGCAGTTCCGACTTCAGCTCCTACAATGAGCAGTTCTTC
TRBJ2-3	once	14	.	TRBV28	CASSLRAGLDTQYF	TGTGCCAGCAGTTTACGGGCAGGGTTAGATACGCAGTATTTT
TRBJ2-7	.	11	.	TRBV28	CASSFSYEQYF	TGTGCCAGCAGTTTCAGCTACGAGCAGTACTTC
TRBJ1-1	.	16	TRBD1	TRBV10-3	CAISEAGQGLNTEAFF	TGTGCCATCAGTGAGGCCGGACAGGGATTGAACACTGAAGCTTTCTTT
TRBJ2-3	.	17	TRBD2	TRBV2	CASSERVSGSLADTQYF	TGTGCCAGCAGTGAAAGGGTGAGCGGGAGTCTAGCAGATACGCAGTATTTT